Below are 3 T cell receptor beta chains sequenced from a single sample in a study of shared clonotypes between healthy human individuals. Data came from immunoSEQ multiplex PCR; TCRdb stores just in-frame clones and leaves some out. Of around 430,000 clones in the sample, 79% were seen once. Specimen: PBMCs. The receptors stem from a middle-aged woman in good health. Some clones in this sample may be carry-over from other donors' samples.

The rearrangement joins TRBV9 to TRBJ2-3, with TRBD2 matching over 7 bases. This CDR3 has 15 amino acids. The trim removed 1 base at V and 3 bases at J, leaving 5 bases unmatched. Germline-derived CDR1 and CDR2 are SGDLS and YYNGEE. CDR3 region: CASSVWAGVTDTQYF. In DNA form, the CDR3 reads TGTGCCAGCAGCGTATGGGCGGGAGTAACAGATACGCAGTATTTT.

This chain links TRBV28 with TRBJ2-5, with D tentatively TRBD1 (7 bases). The V and J ends lost 7 bases and 5 bases respectively, with 20 bases between them. Per the germline V gene, CDR1 is MDHEN and CDR2 is SYDVKM. There are 15 residues in the CDR3. The CDR3 loop reads CASKEGAVRRETQYF. Written as DNA, the CDR3 is TGTGCCAGCAAGGAGGGGGCCGTCCGGCGGGAGACCCAGTACTTC.

The chain carries TRBV11-2 and TRBJ2-5; TRBD2 is a possible D gene (6 bases). There are 14 residues in the CDR3. CDR1 is SGHAT, CDR2 FQNNGV, per germline. With 5 bases removed from V and 4 bases from J, the gap between germline ends came to 14 bases. The CDR3 nucleotides read TGTGCCAGCAGCCCCGGGACTCCCCGAGAGACCCAGTACTTC. Translating gives CASSPGTPRETQYF.